This passage covers 13 T cell receptor beta chains from one sample sequenced in a study of blood T cell repertoires in COVID-19. The method was immunoSEQ multiplex PCR; TCRdb's version includes in-frame clones alone and lacks a portion of them. Of roughly 380,000 clones listed, around 87% were seen once; the top ten hold 1% to 1.5%. The specimen was PBMCs or T cells enriched from blood (not recorded which). These receptors were collected from a man under 40 who had recovered from COVID-19.

This clone showed up just once. The V and J genes are TRBV27 and TRBJ2-7, with 9 nucleotides matching TRBD2. Germline-derived CDR1 and CDR2 are MNHEY and SMNVEV (reference sequence). Trimming cost V 5 bases and J 7 bases; bases outside gene matches: 9. The CDR3 is made up of 14 amino acids. DNA for the CDR3: TGTGCCAGCAGTGTGGGCGGGGGGGCGAGGGAGCAGTACTTC. It specifies CASSVGGGAREQYF.

The chain employs TRBV6-5 and TRBJ2-2, with D maybe TRBD1 (6 bases). This CDR3 has 15 amino acids. Per the germline V gene, CDR1 is MNHEY and CDR2 is SVGAGI. The V gene lost 6 bases and the J gene lost 0 bases, with 11 bases spanning the gap. Written as DNA, the CDR3 is TGTGCCAGCAGCGCAGACAGGTCGAACACCGGGGAGCTGTTTTTT. Protein product: CASSADRSNTGELFF.

The chain employs TRBV5-4 and TRBJ1-1, with a possible D match to TRBD1 (6 bases). There are 16 residues in the CDR3. V was trimmed by 0 bases and J by 1 base, leaving 13 bases between them. Germline-derived CDR1 and CDR2 are SGHNT and YYREEE (reference sequence). As DNA, the CDR3 is TGTGCCAGCAGCTTGGAGGCCAGGGGAACGAACACTGAAGCTTTCTTT. Its protein product is CASSLEARGTNTEAFF.

The chain has TRBV21-1 and TRBJ2-2; the listed D gene, TRBD1, was not tested against the DNA. TRBV21-1 is a pseudogene segment. This CDR3 region has 14 residues. The CDR3 loop is CASSSRGLNGELFF. The CDR3 DNA is TGTGCCAGCAGCAGCAGGGGGCTTAACGGGGAGCTGTTTTTT.

This clone was seen just once. This chain connects TRBV5-1 to TRBJ1-2; D might be TRBD1 (5 bases). In germline, CDR1 is SGHRS, CDR2 YFSETQ. V was shortened by 0 bases and J by 3 bases, with 9 bases between the two germline ends. The CDR3 length is 14 residues. This CDR3 is CASSLEGPDYGYTF. CDR3 in DNA: TGCGCCAGCAGCTTGGAGGGGCCGGACTATGGCTACACCTTC.

The V and J genes are TRBV19 and TRBJ2-3; possibly TRBD1 for D (5 bases). Trimming cost V 2 bases and J 1 base, with 10 bases left between them. CDR1 and CDR2 (germline): LNHDA, SQIVND (reference sequence). This CDR3 is 15 amino acids long. CDR3 nucleotides: TGTGCCAGTAGTATACAGGGTAGAGGCACAGATACGCAGTATTTT. It codes for CASSIQGRGTDTQYF.

J is TRBJ1-4 and V is TRBV6-1; tentatively, D is TRBD1 (6 bases). Germline values: CDR1 MNHNS, CDR2 SASEGT. CDR3 size: 16 residues. Trimming removed 4 bases at V and 3 bases at J, with 15 bases between. CDR3 amino acids: CASSGSHRAPNEKLFF. CDR3 DNA sequence: TGTGCCAGCAGTGGGTCCCACAGGGCCCCTAATGAAAAACTGTTTTTT.

As for this clone: This sample also contains other DNA sequences that code for the same CDR3. The chain has TRBV7-9 and TRBJ1-1, with D possibly being TRBD1 (6 bases). Per the germline V gene, CDR1 is SEHNR and CDR2 is FQNEAQ (reference sequence). CDR3 size: 12 residues. Trimming shortened V by 5 bases and J by 3 bases, and 7 bases separated the two germline ends. The CDR3 DNA sequence: TGTGCCAGCAGCCACAGGGACACTGAAGCTTTCTTT. It is translated as CASSHRDTEAFF. Drawing the rest from reference TRBV7-9 and TRBJ1-1, the complete variable domain is DTGVSQNPRHKITKRGQNVTFRCDPISEHNRLYWYRQTLGQGPEFLTYFQNEAQLEKSRLLSDRFSAERPKGSFSTLEIQRTEQGDSAMYLCASSHRDTEAFFGQGTRLTVV.

This clone has a single count. The chain is built from TRBV7-9 and TRBJ1-4, with 8 nucleotides matching TRBD1. V was clipped by 5 bases and J by 3 bases; unmatched bases: 11. This CDR3 has 17 residues. Germline V gene sequence: CDR1 SEHNR, CDR2 FQNEAQ (reference sequence). CDR3 nucleotide sequence: TGTGCCAGCAGCGACAGGGGCGGTGACTCTTCTAATGAAAAACTGTTTTTT. This sequence encodes CASSDRGGDSSNEKLFF.

The chain joins TRBV19 to TRBJ2-1, with unresolved D. Trimming shortened V by 2 bases and J by 2 bases, and 4 bases separated the two germline ends. Germline CDR1 reads LNHDA; CDR2 reads SQIVND (reference sequence). The CDR3 spans 13 residues. In DNA, the CDR3 is TGTGCCAGTAGTATAACAACCTACAATGAGCAGTTCTTC. Its protein is CASSITTYNEQFF.

This sequence joins TRBV7-9 and TRBJ2-5; TRBD2 agrees at 12 bases. This CDR3 has 16 amino acids. Looked up from germline, CDR1 is SEHNR and CDR2 is FQNEAQ (reference sequence). Germline trimming cut 3 bases from V and 0 bases from J; bases unmatched to any gene: 2. CDR3 residues: CASSFGLAGYQETQYF. The CDR3 nucleotides read TGTGCCAGCAGCTTCGGACTAGCGGGGTACCAAGAGACCCAGTACTTC.

The genes are TRBV29-1 and TRBJ2-3; 9 nucleotides match TRBD1. Germline CDR1 reads SQVTM; CDR2 reads ANQGSEA. V shed 5 bases and J 1 base; nucleotides not matched to a gene: 19. The CDR3 runs to 19 residues. DNA for the CDR3: TGCAGCGTTCGATCCCTCGTTTTTGGCGGACAGGGGCGCACAGATACGCAGTATTTT. Residues: CSVRSLVFGGQGRTDTQYF.

V and J are TRBV11-2 and TRBJ1-1, with a tentative D call TRBD1 (5 bases). Between the trimmed V and J ends, which lost 5 bases and 3 bases, there was a span of 19 bases. Germline CDR1 SGHAT, CDR2 FQNNGV. This CDR3 has 16 residues. The CDR3 nucleotides are TGTGCCAGCAGCCCGGGAGGGGTGGGGGTGGACACTGAAGCTTTCTTT. Residues: CASSPGGVGVDTEAFF.